This TCR beta chain was observed in a study of regulatory and conventional T cells in RAG deficiency. Repertoires were generated with immunoSEQ multiplex PCR, while TCRdb's copy carries only in-frame clones and drops some. The sample gives 5,500 to 8,500 clones, about 90% of which show up once; approximately 1.5% is in the top ten. General study findings and limits: Omenn patients showed >85% Treg-Tconv overlap and shorter CDR3 lengths. Omenn syndrome and CID/AS patients had 80 to 100-fold fewer unique Treg TCR beta sequences, versus around 10-fold elsewhere.

The sorted regulatory T cells were CD4+, CD25-high and CD127-low, with genomic DNA sequenced. About this clone: What it binds is unknown.

Looked up from germline, CDR1 is SGHVS and CDR2 is FQNEAQ. This CDR3 has 14 amino acids. The junction had 5 bases not matched to a gene; V was cut back by 1 base and J by 6 bases. A further study also used this sample, focusing on regulatory T cells. This second report adds: The primer mix had 52 TRBV and 13 TRBJ primers.

Sample: CD127- CD25+ CD4+ Tregs sorted from blood. The J gene is TRBJ1-2, the V gene TRBV7-8; 7 bases are shared with TRBD1. The TCR comes from a human donor in good health. CDR3 in amino acids: CASSLVTGRDGYTF. The CDR3 bases are TGTGCCAGCAGCTTAGTGACAGGGCGAGATGGCTACACCTTC.